This section outlines one T cell receptor beta chain sequence together with its context. The antigen it recognizes is unknown. No much larger clone is present one base from it, and per-base qualities are unavailable. The cohort comprised fewer than 700 healthy bone marrow donors. At the time of sampling, every cohort member was nominally healthy, though immune exposures that went unrecorded were likely present. The donor tested CMV seronegative and was one of the 352 seronegative cohort members. A peripheral blood sample was collected from each donor, and TCR beta sequencing was performed on peripheral blood mononuclear cells. The Qiagen DNeasy Blood Extraction Kit was used to extract genomic DNA from the blood cell samples. The library was generated by the immunoSEQ multiplex PCR assay. For the multiplex PCR, a mixture combining 60 forward primers for TCR Vbeta segments and 13 reverse primers for TCR Jbeta segments was used. The CDR3 region of rearranged TCR beta genes was amplified from genomic DNA by a multiplex PCR assay. The Illumina HiSeq System was used to sequence the amplified TCR beta libraries as 87-base-pair reads. From the authors' description of their analysis: Across the 670 or so repertoires, a later analysis counted 80 million or so unique TCR beta chains, 9.5 million to 12 million of which were shared by at least two donors. Raw reads were error-corrected and collapsed into unique sequences by a nearest-neighbor algorithm in which closely related sequences were merged to remove PCR and sequencing errors. Alignment of CDR3 sequences to IMGT reference sequences was used to assign V, D and J gene segments. For a sequence to be retained, at least a six-nucleotide match to both a V gene segment and a J gene segment was required. A rearrangement counted as productive if the CDR3 had no stop codons and remained in frame with V and J, and every other rearrangement counted as non-productive. Following IMGT convention, CDR3 was defined as the stretch from the second conserved V-encoded cysteine to the conserved J-encoded phenylalanine. The earlier analysis of 550 to 650 of the donors excluded any sequence lacking an unambiguous match to a single V gene segment. In an earlier analysis of several hundred of the donors, V segments were called functional above 56.7% productive rearrangements and were called segregating when the between-donor standard deviation exceeded 5%. A statistical classification framework was built to diagnose cytomegalovirus status from the catalog of TCR beta chain sequences. In a later analysis, TCR nucleotide sequences were compared against IMGT/GENE-DB human TR gene sequences so that V and J genes could be assigned. The TCRdist pipeline was used in a later analysis to assign CDR3 sequences and most-parsimonious VDJ recombination scenarios. In a later analysis, every TCR beta chain was defined by the combination of its CDR3 amino acid sequence and its V-gene family, and reads without a unique V-gene family were dropped. As a way to deal with suspected cross-contamination and a sequencing artifact, a later analysis dropped 592 nucleotide sequences that were highly shared and had low generation probability. A later analysis calculated a clonal expansion index for each public chain from normalized within-repertoire ranks of inferred template counts. A later analysis computed generation probabilities with a VDJ recombination model fitted to out-of-frame rearrangements, and checked the results against IGoR. Hypergeometric tests were used in a later analysis to score TCR-TCR, TCR-HLA and TCR-CMV co-occurrence, with a repertoire-size bias correction applied to the TCR pairs. To estimate false discovery rates, a later analysis permuted the HLA or CMV assignments 20 times. A later analysis grouped co-occurring TCRs with DBSCAN, adding TCRdist sequence similarity when clustering within HLA-allele-positive subsets. Repertoires with fewer than 30,000 or more than 120,000 public chains were left out of co-occurrence clustering, as were roughly five repertoires with anomalous nucleotide sharing. TCRdb holds this immuneACCESS table with in-frame rearrangements only. Some clones are missing; in checked studies, unresolved V genes explain under half, and the rest has no known cause. The DNA was the basis for D and trimming; V, J and clone size are from that table. The sample table records more than 100,000 clones; more than 60% of these occur just once. Jointly, the top ten make up 1.5% of the sample.

Reading from cysteine to phenylalanine, the CDR3 counts 12 amino acids. The sequence is cut down to CDR3 DNA, 36 bases in frame from base 1. V is reduced by 8 bases and J by 3 bases, leaving a spacing of 11 bases between them. The germline V gene (reference sequence) sets CDR1 to LNHDA and CDR2 to SQIVND. The entry originates in a study of cytomegalovirus exposure and HLA in healthy donors listed by TCRdb under 2017. Concerning the study at large: In an earlier analysis of some 550 of the donors, 250 to 300 Gb of sequence data and 117 million unique TCR beta sequences from 150 million to 200 million T cells were reported. Around 300 gigabases of sequencing data and approximately 85 million unique TCR sequences were included in an early release covering roughly 600 HLA-typed donors. Of the 300 to 500 genotyped donors, less than 85% were placed in the genetic ancestry cluster associated with self-reported Caucasian donors. The aim of the study was to test whether cataloging public T cell receptors could identify signatures of past pathogen exposure. The T cell repertoires of roughly 660 subjects were profiled by immunosequencing and related to cytomegalovirus serostatus. A separate validation cohort of approximately 130 different subjects was used in addition to the roughly 620-subject first cohort. The study combined high-throughput TCR immunosequencing, statistical association of individual TCRs with disease status, and machine learning to predict cytomegalovirus infection status. A later analysis re-examined previously published TCR beta repertoires from about 670 donors and added high-resolution HLA genotyping to investigate patterns of TCR occurrence. Rather than drawing on any new phenotypic data, the later analysis identified candidate immune exposures from TCR beta sequences and the way those sequences occurred across donors. To decide whether each TCR beta V gene segment behaved as functional or pseudogenic, an earlier analysis of some 600 of the donors relied on high-throughput TCR beta sequencing. Donor age, sex, ethnicity and CMV serostatus were compiled alongside the repertoire data. A later genetic analysis took genome-wide SNP genotypes for 398 of the 666 donors and used that subset as a discovery cohort. Every repertoire in the discovery cohort had been generated on one and the same sequencing platform. Both class I and class II loci were covered by HLA typing, at four-digit resolution. The number of typed donors differed by locus: about 620-640 for A, B, C, DRB1 and DQB1; 500 to 550 for DQA1; approximately 600 for DPA1; and roughly 450 for DPB1. Five DR-DQ haplotypes were handled as single units for association and clustering, since linkage in the cohort was strong. On average, 235,054 unique TCR beta nucleotide sequences were sequenced per donor among a few hundred genotyped donors of the cohort, with roughly a sixth of those sequences being non-productive. Broader findings and caveats from the paper: In the study, around 150 TCR beta chains were listed as associated with cytomegalovirus. In a later genetic analysis, a missense DCLRE1C variant was associated with V-gene and J-gene trimming of TCR beta chains, and the association was replicated in an independent cohort. In a later genetic analysis, fewer N-insertions in productive TCRs were reported among donors in an Asian-associated ancestry cluster than the roughly 700-donor mean. Specific HLA alleles were associated with over 15,000 TCR beta sequences at a false discovery rate of 0.05 in a later analysis. Some IMGT-functional V segments, including TRBV6-2 and TRBV6-3, could not be told apart with the 87-base-pair reads, so those segments were excluded. A later analysis found that HLA-associated TCR beta chains were more clonally expanded and had lower generation probabilities than equally common non-associated chains. A cluster of highly shared sequence variants was judged likely to be a technical artifact of the sequencing pipeline. A further reported finding was that TCR beta sequences accurately predicted the HLA-A and HLA-B alleles for most subjects in the first cohort. Only TCR beta chains were sequenced in this cohort, and the absence of alpha or paired-chain data limited detectable features. The classifier was reported to diagnose cytomegalovirus status with high specificity and sensitivity in both the original and validation cohorts. Across donors, most TCR sequences were observed very rarely, whereas some public TCRs were present in many individuals. In a later analysis, most CMV-associated TCR beta chains were found to appear HLA-restricted, with HLA associations seemingly driven largely by CMV exposure. Strong co-occurrence of HLA alleles, especially DR and DQ, made assigning TCR associations to individual alleles difficult. In an earlier analysis of approximately 600 of the donors, most TCR beta V segments were observed in productive rearrangements about 90% or about 30% of the time, broadly matching IMGT annotations. Presence/absence analyses assumed roughly uniform sequencing depth across donors, an assumption that may not hold. Because counts were too low, roughly 16 rarely observed V segments, including chromosome 9 orphons, were excluded from the earlier analysis of several hundred of the donors. A few of the identified cytomegalovirus-associated TCR beta chains were confirmed in vitro to be specific for cytomegalovirus antigens. Several of the top co-occurrence clusters appeared to be linked to parvovirus B19, influenza, CMV and Epstein-Barr virus, according to a later analysis. Because HLA typing was missing for some donors at each locus, association tests included only the typed subset. It was suggested by the authors that the approach could potentially be generalized to other disease states and immunological phenotypes. The only immune exposure information available for the cohort was CMV serostatus. Linkage disequilibrium might explain the correlated functional status among segregating V segments, but an unknown experimental factor could not be ruled out. A later analysis found that TCR association rates varied across HLA loci, with DRB1 alleles showing the most associated TCRs and HLA-C alleles the fewest.

The TCR originated in a man younger than 35 in good health and CMV-seronegative. The sequencing input was PBMCs. The V and J genes are TRBV19 and TRBJ2-7, with the D gene too uncertain to name. The CDR3: CASATHFYEQYF. The nucleotides read TGTGCCAGTGCGACTCACTTCTACGAGCAGTACTTC.